Sequencing of this T cell receptor (beta chain) was carried out in a study of regulatory T cells in long-lasting Graves disease. Sequencing libraries for TCR beta were prepared with iRepertoire HTBI primers and Arm-PCR of CDR3 regions. TCRdb used MiXCR to reprocess the multiplex PCR reads, holding one entry per CDR3 protein. In the table there are 350,000 to 500,000 distinct CDR3 sequences, approximately 15% of which are singletons. This CDR3 contains 18 residues. The J segment lost 0 bases and the V segment lost 4 bases, leaving 13 bases of the junction unmatched. Looked up from germline, CDR1 is KGHSH and CDR2 is LQKENI. A few counts support this clonotype. The time point was: newly diagnosed GD, antithyroid drugs for less than 3 months. Construction of the TCR library relied on RNA isolated from PBMCs. The same data also contributed to another study, on T cells in Graves' hyperthyroidism and ophthalmopathy. That source notes: In blood, most of the thyroid clonotypes expanded above 0.001 were also present.

This chain joins TRBV18 and TRBJ2-7; 9 bases align to TRBD1. This clonotype was obtained from a woman between 50 and 59 years old with Graves disease. The sample consisted of peripheral blood mononuclear cells (PBMCs), taken at new diagnosis, from a patient treated with antithyroid drugs. Here the CDR3 reads CASSRGTGQRGSSYEQYF. Written as DNA, the CDR3 is TGTGCCAGCTCACGGGGGACAGGGCAGCGCGGAAGCTCCTACGAGCAGTACTTC.